These T cell receptor beta chains were read from a single sample in a study of graft-versus-host responses after intestinal transplantation. No cognate antigen is known for these TCRs. TCRdb's table, derived via immunoSEQ multiplex PCR, lists solely in-frame clones and lacks some. The sample contains about 86,000 clones, 88% of which appear only once. The material was unstimulated CD4+ T cells sorted from spleen or lymph node cells, obtained before transplant. The receptors derive from a human donor who was the organ donor for an intestinal transplant. Both conserved end residues are part of each CDR3. The D gene is left open where the match is weak. Size is stated for part of the rows, as once, few or many counts, or as a class when the clone is expanded.

V,size,J,D,DNA,CDR3
TRBV19,-,TRBJ2-7,TRBD1,TGTGCCAGTAGTCACAGGGGGCCCTACGAGCAGTACTTC,CASSHRGPYEQYF
TRBV7-9,-,TRBJ1-1,TRBD1,TGTGCCAGCAGCCGGGGGACAGGAATGAACACTGAAGCTTTCTTT,CASSRGTGMNTEAFF
TRBV7-9,-,TRBJ1-3,-,TGTGCCAGCAGCTTAGGCCCCCGGGAGAACACCATATATTTT,CASSLGPRENTIYF
TRBV11-3,-,TRBJ2-7,-,TGTGCCAGCAGCGCCCGGGACACCTACGAGCAGTACTTC,CASSARDTYEQYF
TRBV28,-,TRBJ2-7,TRBD2,TGTGCCAGCAGTCCTAGCGGGAACTACGAGCAGTACTTC,CASSPSGNYEQYF
TRBV7-9,few,TRBJ1-4,-,TGTGCCAGCAGCCAGGACAGTTCTAATGAAAAACTGTTTTTT,CASSQDSSNEKLFF
TRBV29-1,-,TRBJ2-3,-,TGCAGCGTTGAGGTCAGGGCCACAGATACGCAGTATTTT,CSVEVRATDTQYF
TRBV7-2,once,TRBJ1-2,TRBD1,TGTGCCAGCAGCAGACAGGGAAGATCTAGCGGCTACACCTTC,CASSRQGRSSGYTF
TRBV15,-,TRBJ2-7,TRBD1,TGTGCCACCAGCAGATCCGCAGGACAGGTTTTTCGCGAGCAGTACTTC,CATSRSAGQVFREQYF
TRBV19,once,TRBJ2-1,TRBD1,TGTGCCAGTAGGCAGGGGGCAAATCGTTACAATGAGCAGTTCTTC,CASRQGANRYNEQFF
TRBV4-1,-,TRBJ2-5,-,TGCGCCAGCAGCCAAAGGGTCCCAGTAGAACCGGGGGAGACCCAGTACTTC,CASSQRVPVEPGETQYF
TRBV18,-,TRBJ1-6,-,TGTGCCAGCTCACTTTCGGGGTCAATTAATTCACCCCTCCACTTT,CASSLSGSINSPLHF
TRBV6-5,few,TRBJ1-2,-,TGTGCCAGCAGTGAAGGGGGGGGAAACTATGGCTACACCTTC,CASSEGGGNYGYTF
TRBV11-3,-,TRBJ2-2,TRBD2,TGTGCCAGCAGCTCGGGGGGATCTGACACCGGGGAGCTGTTTTTT,CASSSGGSDTGELFF
TRBV7-2,-,TRBJ1-6,TRBD1,TGTGCCAGCAGCCGGGACAGCTCCTATAATTCACCCCTCCACTTT,CASSRDSSYNSPLHF
TRBV5-1,-,TRBJ2-1,TRBD2,TGCGCCAGCAGCAAAACTAGCGGCCTACCTACGACCTACAATGAGCAGTTCTTC,CASSKTSGLPTTYNEQFF
TRBV6-1,-,TRBJ1-1,-,TGTGCCAGCAGTGAATCCCAGGCGAACACTGAAGCTTTCTTT,CASSESQANTEAFF
TRBV28,-,TRBJ2-1,TRBD2,TGTGCCAGCATTCCGCAAGCGGGAGGGCCAAAAGATGAGCAGTTCTTC,CASIPQAGGPKDEQFF
TRBV29-1,-,TRBJ2-6,-,TGCAGCTCCCCATCGCGCTCTGGGGCCAACGTCCTGACTTTC,CSSPSRSGANVLTF
TRBV9,-,TRBJ2-1,TRBD2,TGTGCCAGCAGCGGAGGGACTAGCGGCCACAATGAGCAGTTCTTC,CASSGGTSGHNEQFF
TRBV13,-,TRBJ1-3,-,TGTGCCAGCAGCCTAAAAGAATCCTCTGGAAACACCATATATTTT,CASSLKESSGNTIYF
TRBV6-1,-,TRBJ2-5,-,TGTGCCAGCAGTGAAGGGAGGGGGCGCGTGGCGTCGACCCAGTACTTC,CASSEGRGRVASTQYF
TRBV9,-,TRBJ2-1,TRBD1,TGTGCCAGCAGCGTGGGACAGGGCAATGAGCAGTTCTTC,CASSVGQGNEQFF
TRBV4-2,once,TRBJ1-3,-,TGTGCCAGCAGCCAAGATCCCGCACAGGTTGGAAACACCATATATTTT,CASSQDPAQVGNTIYF
TRBV9,-,TRBJ2-1,-,TGTGCCAGCAGCGTAGGTAGAGGCCACTACAATGAGCAGTTCTTC,CASSVGRGHYNEQFF
TRBV9,-,TRBJ2-2,-,TGTGCCAGCAGCGTAGGGGGAGAAGGAGCCGGGGAGCTGTTTTTT,CASSVGGEGAGELFF
TRBV28,-,TRBJ2-5,TRBD2,TGTGCCAGCAGTTTAGCGGGAGCGGAGACCCAGTACTTC,CASSLAGAETQYF
TRBV6-1,-,TRBJ2-7,-,TGTGCCAGCAGTGAATCGGGGGCCTACGAGCAGTACTTC,CASSESGAYEQYF